The next 21 T cell receptor beta chains were all read from a single sample in a study of identical twins (dated by TCRdb to about 2016). The library relied on 5' RACE. The reads were generated on an Illumina HiSeq 2000. TCRdb reprocessed the public reads (quality trimming at Q25 with fastp, clone calling with MiXCR) and kept in-frame beta chains. Rows with a matching CDR3 protein are joined into one entry that keeps the most common DNA and genes. The sample yields 1,800,000 or so distinct CDR3 sequences; about 30% were counted once. 0.25% to 0.3% of the sample is taken by the ten largest. The sequencing sample was made of cord blood. The receptors come from a newborn girl in good health.

This clonotype was found a few times. The chain is built from TRBV6-6 and TRBJ1-4; 9 nucleotides line up with TRBD1. CDR3 length: 15 amino acids. Trimming removed 5 bases from V and 8 bases from J; junction bases left unmatched: 9. Germline V gene data show CDR1 as MNHNY and CDR2 as SVGAGI (reference sequence). CDR3 residues: CASSRTGGAREKLFF. As DNA, the CDR3 is TGTGCCAGCAGTAGAACAGGGGGCGCGAGGGAAAAACTGTTTTTT.

The sample holds a few counts of this clonotype. This chain links TRBV20-1 with TRBJ2-1; D uncertain. V shed 7 bases and J shed 6 bases, with 16 bases lying between them. Germline V lookup: CDR1 DFQATT, CDR2 SNEGSKA (reference sequence). There are 13 residues in the CDR3. CDR3 nucleotide sequence: TGCAGTGTGCCCTGGGTTTTAGGCAATGAGCAGTTCTTC. Its translation is CSVPWVLGNEQFF.

The chain links TRBV10-3 to TRBJ2-3; D is unclear. There are 13 residues in the CDR3. Germline CDR1 reads ENHRY; CDR2 reads SYGVKD. Between the trimmed V and J ends, which lost 7 bases and 4 bases, there was a span of 12 bases. The CDR3 DNA reads TGTGCCATCAAGGGCTCTGACTCAGATACGCAGTATTTT. It encodes CAIKGSDSDTQYF.

In its sample, this clonotype was seen many times. The genes are TRBV15 and TRBJ2-7; D remains unclear. The V end was cut by 0 bases, the J end by 5 bases, with 2 bases between. Germline loops: CDR1 LNHNV, CDR2 YYDKDF (reference sequence). The CDR3 is 11 amino acids. For the CDR3, the DNA is TGTGCCACCAGCAGAGATCACGAGCAGTACTTC. Amino acid sequence: CATSRDHEQYF.

This sequence joins TRBV7-2 and TRBJ2-4; D gene uncertain. TRBJ2-7 explains the end of the DNA better; the J call may be wrong. Per the germline V gene, CDR1 is SGHTA and CDR2 is FQGNSA. The CDR3 sequence is 14 residues long. The DNA of the CDR3 is TGTGCCAGCAGCTTTGCTCAGGCTAACTACGAGCAGTACTTC. It is translated as CASSFAQANYEQYF.

This clonotype turned up a few times. V and J are TRBV25-1 and TRBJ1-5, with TRBD1 identical over 8 bases. The ends lost 2 bases at V and 7 bases at J; junction bases unmatched: 7. Germline lookup yields CDR1 MGHDK and CDR2 SYGVNS. This CDR3 has 15 residues. The CDR3 sequence: CASSEAGGGRQPQHF. CDR3 nucleotides: TGTGCCAGCAGTGAAGCAGGGGGCGGTCGGCAGCCCCAGCATTTT. Supplemented by reference TRBV25-1 and TRBJ1-5, the full variable domain reads EADIYQTPRYLVIGTGKKITLECSQTMGHDKMYWYQQDPGMELHLIHYSYGVNSTEKGDLSSESTVSRIRTEHFPLTLESARPSHTSQYLCASSEAGGGRQPQHFGDGTRLSIL.

This chain uses TRBV2 with TRBJ2-1; TRBD2 matches at 9 bases. Germline lookup yields CDR1 SNHLY and CDR2 FYNNEI. The CDR3 runs 15 residues. Trimming removed 6 bases from V and 10 bases from J; junction bases left unmatched: 13. CDR3 protein: CASSPRIAGAREQFF. The CDR3, as DNA: TGTGCCAGCAGCCCTCGAATAGCGGGGGCGAGGGAGCAGTTCTTC.

V is TRBV18 and J is TRBJ2-3; no clear D gene. Germline values: CDR1 KGHSH, CDR2 LQKENI. This CDR3 is built from 16 residues. With 4 bases removed from V and 0 bases from J, the gap between germline ends came to 14 bases. CDR3 loop: CASSRWTASSTDTQYF. The CDR3 nucleotides read TGTGCCAGCTCACGATGGACGGCAAGTAGCACAGATACGCAGTATTTT.

The J gene is TRBJ2-1, the V gene TRBV2, with 14 bases lining up with TRBD2. This CDR3 has 20 residues. Trimming at V came to 5 bases and at J to 8 bases, leaving 20 bases not matched to a gene. Germline V gene sequence: CDR1 SNHLY, CDR2 FYNNEI. CDR3 bases: TGTGCCAGCAGTTTCCCGGGACTAGCGGGAGCTTCCTCTTACGTCGATGAGCAGTTCTTC. It specifies CASSFPGLAGASSYVDEQFF.

This rearrangement joins TRBV5-1 to TRBJ2-3; D possibly corresponds to TRBD1 (5 bases). Trimming left V 9 bases short and J 0 bases short, with 11 bases between. Germline-derived CDR1 and CDR2 are SGHRS and YFSETQ. The CDR3 contains 13 residues. CDR3 coding DNA: TGCGCCATCAGGGTGGACAGCACAGATACGCAGTATTTT. It is translated as CAIRVDSTDTQYF. Full variable domain (rest looked up from reference TRBV5-1 and TRBJ2-3): KAGVTQTPRYLIKTRGQQVTLSCSPISGHRSVSWYQQTPGQGLQFLFEYFSETQRNKGNFPGRFSGRQFSNSRSEMNVSTLELGDSALYLCAIRVDSTDTQYFGPGTRLTVL.

Note on this clonotype: A much larger clone lies a single base off, so this may be a read error. The chain couples TRBV7-2 to TRBJ2-1; the match to TRBD1 covers 7 bases. The J call may not be correct, given that the DNA end is closer to TRBJ2-7. The CDR3 spans 14 residues. Looked up from germline, CDR1 is SGHTA and CDR2 is FQGNSA. The CDR3 region is CASSKGQNYNEQYF. Here the CDR3 DNA reads TGTGCCAGCAGCAAGGGACAGAATTACAATGAGCAGTACTTC.

This rearrangement joins TRBV20-1 to TRBJ2-7; no reliable D call. The V gene's germline CDR1 is DFQATT and CDR2 SNEGSKA (reference sequence). V was shortened by 3 bases and J by 5 bases, with 2 bases between the two germline ends. CDR3 length: 9 residues. This chain's CDR3 is CSASNEQYF. For the CDR3, the DNA is TGCAGTGCTAGTAACGAGCAGTACTTC.

The rearrangement links TRBV15 to TRBJ2-1, with D perhaps TRBD1 or TRBD2 (5 bases each). This CDR3 region has 15 residues. CDR1 is LNHNV and CDR2 is YYDKDF in the germline V gene (reference sequence). Trimming took 3 bases from V and 8 from J, leaving 17 bases between them. In DNA form, the CDR3 reads TGTGCCACCAGCAGGGGACGTCCCTTTGTGGATGAGCAGTTCTTC. The encoded protein is CATSRGRPFVDEQFF.

Comments on this clonotype: This CDR3 is missing its conserved last phenylalanine or tryptophan, likely due to a read error. The chain employs TRBV7-2 and TRBJ1-6; 8 nucleotides agree with TRBD1. The V gene end was trimmed by 1 base and the J gene end by 2 bases; junction bases not matched to a gene: 4. Germline CDR1 and CDR2: SGHTA and FQGNSA. The CDR3 has 17 amino acids. The CDR3 region has the DNA TGTGCCAGCAGCTTAGGTATCAGGGGGCCCTATAATTCACCCCTCCACGTT. Encoded protein: CASSLGIRGPYNSPLHV.

This clonotype was recorded a few times. This chain's CDR3 is CASSTTLGREYEQYF. CDR3 bases: TGTGCCAGCAGTACTACCTTGGGCAGGGAATACGAGCAGTACTTC. This sequence joins TRBV6-2 or TRBV6-3 and TRBJ2-7, with a possible D match to TRBD1 (5 bases). This CDR3 has 15 amino acids. Germline CDR1 MNHEY, CDR2 SVGEGT. V was clipped by 5 bases and J by 4 bases, with 18 bases between them.

The gene calls are TRBV25-1 and TRBJ2-3; 8 nucleotides line up with TRBD2. Germline CDR1 and CDR2: MGHDK and SYGVNS. V dropped 8 bases and J dropped 4; count of bases not matched to a gene: 11. The CDR3 runs to 15 residues. This CDR3 is CASGPGGKRADTQYF. Here the CDR3 DNA reads TGTGCCAGCGGGCCGGGGGGGAAACGCGCAGATACGCAGTATTTT.

The chain carries TRBV6-6 and TRBJ1-2; TRBD1 might be the D (5 bases). Germline V gene data show CDR1 as MNHNY and CDR2 as SVGAGI (reference sequence). This CDR3 has 15 amino acids. V was trimmed by 0 bases and J by 2 bases, leaving 10 bases between them. Here the CDR3 reads CASSYSWGENYGYTF. CDR3 DNA sequence: TGTGCCAGCAGTTACTCGTGGGGGGAGAACTATGGCTACACCTTC.

V is TRBV12-3 or TRBV12-4 and J is TRBJ1-2; a possible D gene is TRBD1 (5 bases). With 3 bases removed from V and 6 bases from J, the gap between germline ends came to 17 bases. The CDR3 has 15 amino acids. CDR3 sequence reads: CASSLGGYFLDGYTF. CDR3 sequence (DNA): TGTGCCAGCAGTTTGGGGGGGTATTTCCTAGATGGCTACACCTTC.

This chain joins TRBV28 and TRBJ1-5; D may be TRBD1 (6 bases). CDR1 and CDR2 from the germline V gene are MDHEN and SYDVKM. The CDR3 is 15 residues long. V lost 6 bases and J lost 2, with 14 bases in between. The CDR3, as DNA: TGTGCCAGCAGCAGTGACAGGCGGCGCAATCAGCCCCAGCATTTT. It specifies CASSSDRRRNQPQHF.

At least ten counts were recorded for this clonotype. The chain couples TRBV29-1 to TRBJ2-3; 10 nucleotides match TRBD1. This CDR3 is 16 amino acids long. After removal of 1 base from V and 4 bases from J, the junction contained 8 bases not matched to a gene. Germline assignment: CDR1 SQVTM and CDR2 ANQGSEA. As DNA, the CDR3 is TGCAGCGTTGAAGGGCACCGGGACAGGGGCCCAGATACGCAGTATTTT. Translating it yields CSVEGHRDRGPDTQYF.

This clonotype was detected ten times or more. V usage is TRBV7-2 and J usage is TRBJ2-7; D not certain. The CDR3 runs 11 residues. CDR1 is SGHTA, CDR2 FQGNSA, per germline. Between the trimmed V and J ends, which lost 5 bases and 3 bases, there was a span of 5 bases. This chain's CDR3 is CASSPLYEQYF. The CDR3 DNA reads TGTGCCAGCAGCCCCCTCTACGAGCAGTACTTC.